This TCR beta chain was found in a study of blood T cell repertoires in COVID-19. Turning to the study itself: Sites in the United States, Italy and Spain provided acute and convalescent COVID-19 samples. From T cells, B-cell-depleted T cells, or PBMCs came the material, which was cDNA or gDNA.

The method was immunoSEQ multiplex PCR; TCRdb's version includes in-frame clones alone and lacks a portion of them. The sample has fewer than 350,000 clones, 85% seen once. This CDR3 spans 14 amino acids. V lost 2 bases and J lost 7, with 14 bases in between. Germline V lookup: CDR1 MNHNS, CDR2 SASEGT. Residents of approximately 25 US areas, aged roughly 18 to 89 years, made up the participants. This TCR was sampled from a woman aged 50 to 60 who had recovered from COVID-19. The chain employs TRBV6-1 and TRBJ1-2, with D uncertain. The material sequenced was PBMCs or T cells enriched from blood (not recorded which). The CDR3 nucleotides read TGTGCCAGCAGTGAATTTTGGGTGCGGAGTGGCTACACCTTC. It translates to CASSEFWVRSGYTF.